The clone carrying this T cell receptor beta chain was counted ten times or more. Its antigen is as yet unknown. Those donating, healthy Caucasian individuals from Russia, were aged roughly 6 to 100. It was with a sample-barcoded 5' primer and a J-beta primer mix that a second PCR of about 7 to 12 cycles was run. Every single cDNA molecule received a tag from a template-switch adaptor with 12 random nucleotides. TCRdb passed the 5' RACE reads through MiXCR, listing each CDR3 protein once. The profile shows roughly 1,500,000 distinct CDR3 sequences, around 39% of them singletons. The data were obtained in a study of blood T cells in healthy people across ages. Study-level findings and limits: Measured against age, TCR beta diversity per million T cells decreased in a roughly linear manner.

The length of the CDR3 is 15 residues. V shed 3 bases and J shed 5 bases, with 16 bases lying between them. This sequence originates from a woman under 30 in good health. The V gene is TRBV12-3 or TRBV12-4, the J gene TRBJ1-2; D not resolved. The sample consisted of blood. The CDR3 is CASSFDEGLEYGYTF. The CDR3 region has the DNA TGTGCCAGCAGTTTCGATGAGGGCTTGGAATATGGCTACACCTTC.